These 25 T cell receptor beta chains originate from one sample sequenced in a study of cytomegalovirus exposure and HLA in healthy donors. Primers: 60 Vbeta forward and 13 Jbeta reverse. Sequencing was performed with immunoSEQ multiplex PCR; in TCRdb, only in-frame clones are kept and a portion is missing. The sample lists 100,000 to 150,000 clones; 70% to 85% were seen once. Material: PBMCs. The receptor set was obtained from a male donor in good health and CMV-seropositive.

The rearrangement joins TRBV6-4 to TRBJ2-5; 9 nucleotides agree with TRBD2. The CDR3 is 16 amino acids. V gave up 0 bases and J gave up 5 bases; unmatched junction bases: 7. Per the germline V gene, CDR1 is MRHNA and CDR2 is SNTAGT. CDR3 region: CASSDSFSGGSETQYF. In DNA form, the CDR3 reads TGTGCCAGCAGTGACTCGTTTAGCGGGGGTTCGGAGACCCAGTACTTC.

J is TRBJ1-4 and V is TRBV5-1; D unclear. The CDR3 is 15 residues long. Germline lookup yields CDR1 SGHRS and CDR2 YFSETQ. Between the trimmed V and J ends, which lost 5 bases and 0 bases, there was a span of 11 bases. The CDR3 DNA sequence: TGCGCCAGCAGGAGGGCACCTACAACTAATGAAAAACTGTTTTTT. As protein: CASRRAPTTNEKLFF.

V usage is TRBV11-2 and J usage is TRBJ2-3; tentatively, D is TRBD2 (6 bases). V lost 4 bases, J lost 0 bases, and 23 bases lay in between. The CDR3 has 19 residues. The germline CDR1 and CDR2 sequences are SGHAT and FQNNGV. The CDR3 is CASSSLKGSGSGSTDTQYF. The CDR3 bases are TGTGCCAGCAGCTCCTTAAAAGGGAGTGGTAGCGGCAGCACAGATACGCAGTATTTT.

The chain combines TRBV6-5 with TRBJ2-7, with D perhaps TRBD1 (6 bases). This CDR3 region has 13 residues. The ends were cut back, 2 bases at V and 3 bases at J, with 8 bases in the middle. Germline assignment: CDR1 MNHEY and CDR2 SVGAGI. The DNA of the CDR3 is TGTGCCAGCAGTTACCAGGGGAACTACGAGCAGTACTTC. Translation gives CASSYQGNYEQYF.

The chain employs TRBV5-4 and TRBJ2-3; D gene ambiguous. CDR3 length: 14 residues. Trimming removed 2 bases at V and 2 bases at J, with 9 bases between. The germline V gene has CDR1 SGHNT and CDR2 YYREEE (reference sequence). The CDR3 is CASSFLITTDTQYF. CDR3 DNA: TGTGCCAGCAGCTTCCTAATAACCACAGATACGCAGTATTTT.

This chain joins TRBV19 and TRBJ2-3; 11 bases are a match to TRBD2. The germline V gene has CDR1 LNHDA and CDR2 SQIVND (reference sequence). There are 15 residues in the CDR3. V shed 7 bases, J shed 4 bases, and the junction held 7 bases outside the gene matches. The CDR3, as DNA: TGTGCCAGTAACTTCCTAGCGGGAGGCGCAGATACGCAGTATTTT. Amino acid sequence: CASNFLAGGADTQYF.

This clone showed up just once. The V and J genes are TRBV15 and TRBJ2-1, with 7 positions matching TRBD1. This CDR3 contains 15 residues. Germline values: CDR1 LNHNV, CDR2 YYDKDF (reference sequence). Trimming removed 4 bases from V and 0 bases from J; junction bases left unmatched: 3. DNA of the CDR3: TGTGCCACCAGCAAGGACAGGAGCTCCTACAATGAGCAGTTCTTC. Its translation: CATSKDRSSYNEQFF.

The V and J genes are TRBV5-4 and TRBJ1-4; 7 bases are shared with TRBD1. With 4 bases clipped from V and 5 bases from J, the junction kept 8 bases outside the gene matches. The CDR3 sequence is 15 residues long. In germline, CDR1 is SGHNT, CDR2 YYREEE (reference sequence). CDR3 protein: CASSLTTGINEKLFF. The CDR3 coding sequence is TGTGCCAGCAGCCTAACGACAGGGATAAATGAAAAACTGTTTTTT.

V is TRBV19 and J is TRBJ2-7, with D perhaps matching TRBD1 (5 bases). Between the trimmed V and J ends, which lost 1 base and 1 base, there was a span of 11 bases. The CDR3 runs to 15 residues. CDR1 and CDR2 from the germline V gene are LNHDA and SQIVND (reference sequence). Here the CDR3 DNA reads TGTGCCAGTAGTATAGGGGGCACAGGATCCTACGAGCAGTACTTC. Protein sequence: CASSIGGTGSYEQYF. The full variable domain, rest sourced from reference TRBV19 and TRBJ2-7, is DGGITQSPKYLFRKEGQNVTLSCEQNLNHDAMYWYRQDPGQGLRLIYYSQIVNDFQKGDIAEGYSVSREKKESFPLTVTSAQKNPTAFYLCASSIGGTGSYEQYFGPGTRLTVT.

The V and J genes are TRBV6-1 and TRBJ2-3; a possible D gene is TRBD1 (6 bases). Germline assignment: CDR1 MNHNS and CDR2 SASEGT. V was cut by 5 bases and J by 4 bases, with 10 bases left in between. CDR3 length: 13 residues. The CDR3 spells CASSTGQSDTQYF. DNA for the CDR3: TGTGCCAGCAGTACCGGACAGTCAGATACGCAGTATTTT.

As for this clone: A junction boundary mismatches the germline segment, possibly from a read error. CDR3 region: CASSEFLTKNSQYF. In DNA form, the CDR3 reads TGTGCCAGCAGTGAGTTCCTAACCAAAAACAGTCAGTACTTC. V is TRBV6-1 and J is TRBJ2-4; unclear D gene. The length of the CDR3 is 14 residues. Germline V gene sequence: CDR1 MNHNS, CDR2 SASEGT.

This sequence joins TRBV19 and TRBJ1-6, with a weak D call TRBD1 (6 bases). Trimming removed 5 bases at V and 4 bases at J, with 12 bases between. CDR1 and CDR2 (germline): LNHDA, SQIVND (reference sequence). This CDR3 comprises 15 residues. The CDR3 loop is CASSSRGAYNSPLHF. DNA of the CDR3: TGTGCCAGTAGTTCCCGGGGGGCATATAATTCACCCCTCCACTTT.

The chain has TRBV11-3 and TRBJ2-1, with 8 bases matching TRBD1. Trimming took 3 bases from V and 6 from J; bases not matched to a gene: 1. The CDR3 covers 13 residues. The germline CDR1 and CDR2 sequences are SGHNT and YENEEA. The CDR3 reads CASSLDRVNEQFF. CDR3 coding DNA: TGTGCCAGCAGCTTGGACAGGGTCAATGAGCAGTTCTTC.

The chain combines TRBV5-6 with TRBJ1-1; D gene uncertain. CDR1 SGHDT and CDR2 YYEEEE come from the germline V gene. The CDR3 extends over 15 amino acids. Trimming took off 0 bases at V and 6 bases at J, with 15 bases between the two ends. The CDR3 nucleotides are TGTGCCAGCAGCTTGGCCTCGGTGGGCTTTGCTGAAGCTTTCTTT. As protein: CASSLASVGFAEAFF.

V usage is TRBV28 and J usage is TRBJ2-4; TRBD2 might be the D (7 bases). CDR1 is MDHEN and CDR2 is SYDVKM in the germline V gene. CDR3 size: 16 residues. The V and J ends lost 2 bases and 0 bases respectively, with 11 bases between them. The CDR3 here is CASSLGGALAKNIQYF. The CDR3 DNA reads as TGTGCCAGCAGTTTAGGGGGGGCCCTAGCCAAAAACATTCAGTACTTC.

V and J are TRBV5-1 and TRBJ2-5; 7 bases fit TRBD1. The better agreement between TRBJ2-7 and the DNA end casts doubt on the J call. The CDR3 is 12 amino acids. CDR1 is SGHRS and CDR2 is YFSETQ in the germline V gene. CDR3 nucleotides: TGCGCCAGCAGCCTGACAGGGATCGAGCAGTACTTC. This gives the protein CASSLTGIEQYF.

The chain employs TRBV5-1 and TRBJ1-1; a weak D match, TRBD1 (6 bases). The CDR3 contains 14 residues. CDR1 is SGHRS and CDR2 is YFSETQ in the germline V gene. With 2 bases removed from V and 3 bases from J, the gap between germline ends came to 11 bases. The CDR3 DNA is TGCGCCAGCAGCTTCACAGGGAGAGACACTGAAGCTTTCTTT. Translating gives CASSFTGRDTEAFF.

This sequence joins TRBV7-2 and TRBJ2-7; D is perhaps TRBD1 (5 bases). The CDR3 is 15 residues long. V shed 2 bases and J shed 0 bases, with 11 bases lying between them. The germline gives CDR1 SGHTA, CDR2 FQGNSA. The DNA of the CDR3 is TGTGCCAGCAGCTTATCTCCAGGGAACTCCTACGAGCAGTACTTC. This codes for CASSLSPGNSYEQYF.

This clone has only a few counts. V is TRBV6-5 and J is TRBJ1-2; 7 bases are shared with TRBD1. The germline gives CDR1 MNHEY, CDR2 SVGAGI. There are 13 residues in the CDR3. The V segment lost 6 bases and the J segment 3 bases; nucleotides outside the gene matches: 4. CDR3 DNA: TGTGCCAGCAGGTACGGGACAGACTATGGCTACACCTTC. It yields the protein CASRYGTDYGYTF.

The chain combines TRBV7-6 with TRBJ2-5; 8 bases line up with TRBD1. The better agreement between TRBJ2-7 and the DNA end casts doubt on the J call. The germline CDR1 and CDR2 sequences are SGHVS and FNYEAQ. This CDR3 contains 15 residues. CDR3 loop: CASSLVLTGAYEQYF. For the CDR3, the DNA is TGTGCCAGCAGCTTAGTTCTGACAGGGGCCTACGAGCAGTACTTC.

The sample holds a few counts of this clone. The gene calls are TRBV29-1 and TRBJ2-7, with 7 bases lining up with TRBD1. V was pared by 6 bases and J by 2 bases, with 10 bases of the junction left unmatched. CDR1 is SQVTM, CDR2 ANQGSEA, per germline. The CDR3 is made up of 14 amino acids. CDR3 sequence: CSVLTRDRAYEQYF. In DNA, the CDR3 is TGCAGCGTGTTGACAAGGGACAGAGCCTACGAGCAGTACTTC.

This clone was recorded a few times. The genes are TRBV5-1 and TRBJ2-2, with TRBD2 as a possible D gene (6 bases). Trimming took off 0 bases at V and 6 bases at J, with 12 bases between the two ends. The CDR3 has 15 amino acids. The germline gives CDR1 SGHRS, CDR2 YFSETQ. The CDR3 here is CASSLAGVSAGELFF. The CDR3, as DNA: TGCGCCAGCAGCTTGGCGGGGGTGAGCGCCGGGGAGCTGTTTTTT.

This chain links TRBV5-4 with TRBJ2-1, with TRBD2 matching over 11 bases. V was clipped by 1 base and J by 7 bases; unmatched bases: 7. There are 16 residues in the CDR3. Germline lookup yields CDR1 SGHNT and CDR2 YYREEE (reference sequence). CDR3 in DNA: TGTGCCAGCAGCTTGTTTACTAGCGGGGGAGCGAATGAGCAGTTCTTC. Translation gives CASSLFTSGGANEQFF.

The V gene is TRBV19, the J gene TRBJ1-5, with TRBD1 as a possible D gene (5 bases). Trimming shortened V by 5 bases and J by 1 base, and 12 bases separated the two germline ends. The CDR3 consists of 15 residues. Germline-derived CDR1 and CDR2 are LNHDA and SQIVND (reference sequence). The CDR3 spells CASSPRDFSNQPQHF. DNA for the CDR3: TGTGCCAGTAGTCCGAGGGACTTCAGCAATCAGCCCCAGCATTTT.

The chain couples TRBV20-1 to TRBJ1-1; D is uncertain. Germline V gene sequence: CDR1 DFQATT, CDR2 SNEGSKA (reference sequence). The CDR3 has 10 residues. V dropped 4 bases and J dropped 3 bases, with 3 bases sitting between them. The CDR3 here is CSATDTEAFF. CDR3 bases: TGCAGTGCTACGGACACTGAAGCTTTCTTT.